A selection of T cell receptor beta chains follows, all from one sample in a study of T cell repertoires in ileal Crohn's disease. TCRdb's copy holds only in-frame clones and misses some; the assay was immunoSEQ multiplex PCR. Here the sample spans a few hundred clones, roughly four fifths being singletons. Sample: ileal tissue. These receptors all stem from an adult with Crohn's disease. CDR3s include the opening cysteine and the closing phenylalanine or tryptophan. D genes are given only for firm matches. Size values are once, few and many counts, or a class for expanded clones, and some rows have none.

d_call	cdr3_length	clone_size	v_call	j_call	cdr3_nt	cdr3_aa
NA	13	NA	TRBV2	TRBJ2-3	TGTGCCAGCAGGGGGGACAACGCAGATACGCAGTATTTT	CASRGDNADTQYF
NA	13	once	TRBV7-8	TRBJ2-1	TGTGCCAGCAGCTTAGGGCAGTTCAATGAGCAGTTCTTC	CASSLGQFNEQFF
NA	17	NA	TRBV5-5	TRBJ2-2	TGTGCCAGCAGCGCCAAAGCAGGGGCCCCGAACACCGGGGAGCTGTTTTTT	CASSAKAGAPNTGELFF
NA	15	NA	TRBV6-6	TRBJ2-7	TGTGCCAGCAGTTACTCGATGCAGGGGACCCACGAGCAGTACTTC	CASSYSMQGTHEQYF
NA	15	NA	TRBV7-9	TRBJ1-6	TGTGCCAGCAGCCCCCACTTACCCTATAATTCACCCCTCCACTTT	CASSPHLPYNSPLHF
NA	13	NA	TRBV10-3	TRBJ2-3	TGTGCCATCAGTGACTCGGACAGAGATACGCAGTATTTT	CAISDSDRDTQYF
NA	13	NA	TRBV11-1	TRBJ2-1	TGTGCCAGCAGCTCGACAGGAAACAATGAGCAGTTCTTC	CASSSTGNNEQFF
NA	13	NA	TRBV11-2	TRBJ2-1	TGTGCCAGCAGCCTCGTGGGGGCCTGGGAGCAGTTCTTC	CASSLVGAWEQFF
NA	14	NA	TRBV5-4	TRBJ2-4	TGTGCCAGCAGCTTGGGAGGGGGCAAAAACATTCAGTACTTC	CASSLGGGKNIQYF
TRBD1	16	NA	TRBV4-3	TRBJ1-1	TGCGCCAGCAGCCAAGATAGGGGACAGTCGAGCACTGAAGCTTTCTTT	CASSQDRGQSSTEAFF
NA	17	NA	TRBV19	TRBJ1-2	TGTGCCAGTAGTTCCCCCTCAGGGGATTCAGCTAACTATGGCTACACCTTC	CASSSPSGDSANYGYTF
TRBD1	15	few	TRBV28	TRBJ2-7	TGTGCCAGCAGTTTGACAACAGGGGGTCCCTACGAGCAGTACTTC	CASSLTTGGPYEQYF
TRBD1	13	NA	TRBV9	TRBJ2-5	TGTGCCAGCAGCGCAACAGGGGGTGAGACCCAGTACTTC	CASSATGGETQYF
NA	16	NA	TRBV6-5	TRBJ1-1	TGTGCCAGCAGTTACTCGAGTCGGGCGGGGGGCACTGAAGCTTTCTTT	CASSYSSRAGGTEAFF
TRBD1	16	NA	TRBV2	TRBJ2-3	TGTGCCAGCAGTCAGTCCCCGGGACAGGTCGGAGATACGCAGTATTTT	CASSQSPGQVGDTQYF
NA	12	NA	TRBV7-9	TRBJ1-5	TGTGCCAGCAGTAACATCAATCAGCCCCAGCATTTT	CASSNINQPQHF